This T cell receptor beta chain comes out of a study of T cells in Graves' hyperthyroidism and ophthalmopathy. The study's findings and limits: Most expanded thyroid clonotypes above 0.001 also appeared in blood.

V shed 0 bases and J 4 bases; nucleotides not matched to a gene: 11. The CDR3 contains 16 residues. The germline V gene encodes CDR1 DFQATT and CDR2 SNEGSKA (reference sequence). Amplification yielded TCR beta CDR3 regions, with RNA transcripts as the source. RT-PCR in the first round (using the HTBI primer set) targeted the TCR CDR3. TCRdb re-derived calls from the multiplex PCR reads in MiXCR, one entry per CDR3 protein. The repertoire consists of about 350,000 distinct CDR3 sequences, with over 12% occurring once and the leading ten covering approximately 20%. Regarding this clonotype: As yet, its antigen is unknown.

The sequencing sample was made of blood. This chain joins TRBV20-1 and TRBJ2-5; 7 bases are a match to TRBD2. The TCR originated in a woman between 55 and 75 years old with Graves' ophthalmopathy. The CDR3 here is CSAREPSGLMGETQYF. The CDR3, as DNA: TGCAGTGCTAGAGAACCTAGCGGTCTTATGGGAGAGACCCAGTACTTC.